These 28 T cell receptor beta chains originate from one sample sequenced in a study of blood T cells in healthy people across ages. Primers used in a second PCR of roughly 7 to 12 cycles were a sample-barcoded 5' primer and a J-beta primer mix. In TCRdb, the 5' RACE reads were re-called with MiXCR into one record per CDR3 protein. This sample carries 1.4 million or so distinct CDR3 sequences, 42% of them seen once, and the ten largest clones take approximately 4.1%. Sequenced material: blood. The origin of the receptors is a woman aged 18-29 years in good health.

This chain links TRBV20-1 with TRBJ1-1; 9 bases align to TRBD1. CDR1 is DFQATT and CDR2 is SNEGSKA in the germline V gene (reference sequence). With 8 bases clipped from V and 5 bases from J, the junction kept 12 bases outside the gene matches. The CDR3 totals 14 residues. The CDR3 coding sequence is TGCAGTCCAAAAACGGACAGGGGCAGTACTGAAGCTTTCTTT. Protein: CSPKTDRGSTEAFF.

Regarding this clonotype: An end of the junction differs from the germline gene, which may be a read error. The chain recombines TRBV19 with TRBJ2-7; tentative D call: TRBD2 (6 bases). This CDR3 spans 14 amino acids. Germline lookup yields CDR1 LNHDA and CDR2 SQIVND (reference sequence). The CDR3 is CASSGSGPSYGQYF. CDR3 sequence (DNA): TGTGCCAGTAGTGGGAGCGGGCCTTCCTACGGGCAGTACTTC.

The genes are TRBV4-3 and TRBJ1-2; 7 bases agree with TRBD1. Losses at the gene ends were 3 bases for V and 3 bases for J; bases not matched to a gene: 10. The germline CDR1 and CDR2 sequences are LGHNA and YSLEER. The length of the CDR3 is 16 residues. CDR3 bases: TGCGCCAGCAGCCAGTCCGCTATGGACAGGTACTATGGCTACACCTTC. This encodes CASSQSAMDRYYGYTF.

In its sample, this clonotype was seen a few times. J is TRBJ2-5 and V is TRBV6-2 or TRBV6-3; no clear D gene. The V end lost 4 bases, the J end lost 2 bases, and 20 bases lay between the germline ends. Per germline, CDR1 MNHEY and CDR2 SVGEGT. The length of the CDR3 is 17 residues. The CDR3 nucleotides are TGTGCCAGCAGTTCCACCTCTATTGGACGGCTACAAGAGACCCAGTACTTC. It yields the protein CASSSTSIGRLQETQYF.

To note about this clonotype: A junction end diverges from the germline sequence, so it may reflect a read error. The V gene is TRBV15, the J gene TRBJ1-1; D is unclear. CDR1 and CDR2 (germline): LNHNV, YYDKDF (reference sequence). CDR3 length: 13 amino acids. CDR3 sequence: CATIRAAGTEAFF. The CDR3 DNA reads TGTGCCACCATCAGAGCGGCGGGCACTGAAGCTTTCTTT.

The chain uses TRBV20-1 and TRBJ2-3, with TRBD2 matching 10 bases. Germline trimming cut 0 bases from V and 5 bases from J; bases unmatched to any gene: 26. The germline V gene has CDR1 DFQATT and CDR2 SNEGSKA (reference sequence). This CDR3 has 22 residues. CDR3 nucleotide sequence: TGCAGTGCTAGAGATCTTGGGGGGCCGGGAAGCGGGAGGGCTGCATTTGGAGATACGCAGTATTTT. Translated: CSARDLGGPGSGRAAFGDTQYF.

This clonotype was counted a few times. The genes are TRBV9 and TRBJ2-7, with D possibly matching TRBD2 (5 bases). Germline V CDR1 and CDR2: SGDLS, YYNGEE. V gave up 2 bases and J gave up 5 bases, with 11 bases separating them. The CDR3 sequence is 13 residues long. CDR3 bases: TGTGCCAGCAGCGTGAATAGCGACCACGAGCAGTACTTC. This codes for CASSVNSDHEQYF.

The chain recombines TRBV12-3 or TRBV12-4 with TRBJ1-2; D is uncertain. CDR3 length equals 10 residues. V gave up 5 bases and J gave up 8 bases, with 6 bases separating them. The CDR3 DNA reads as TGTGCCAGCAGTCACAAGGGCTACACCTTC. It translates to CASSHKGYTF.

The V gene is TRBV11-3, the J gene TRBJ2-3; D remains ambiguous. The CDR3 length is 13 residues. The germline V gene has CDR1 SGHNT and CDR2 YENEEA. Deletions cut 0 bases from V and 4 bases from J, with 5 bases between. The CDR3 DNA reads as TGTGCCAGCAGCTTAGATCACTCAGATACGCAGTATTTT. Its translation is CASSLDHSDTQYF.

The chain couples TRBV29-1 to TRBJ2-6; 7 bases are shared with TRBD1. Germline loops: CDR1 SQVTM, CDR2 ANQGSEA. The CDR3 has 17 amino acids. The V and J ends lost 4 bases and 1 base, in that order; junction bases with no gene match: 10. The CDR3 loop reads CSVAIWDSESGANVLTF. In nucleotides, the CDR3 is TGCAGCGTTGCGATTTGGGACAGTGAATCTGGGGCCAACGTCCTGACTTTC.

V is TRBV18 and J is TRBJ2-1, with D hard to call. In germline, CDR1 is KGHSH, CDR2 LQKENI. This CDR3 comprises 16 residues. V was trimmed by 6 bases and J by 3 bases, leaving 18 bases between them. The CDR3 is CASSKNQVTFYNEQFF. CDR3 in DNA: TGTGCCAGCTCGAAAAATCAGGTGACCTTCTACAATGAGCAGTTCTTC.

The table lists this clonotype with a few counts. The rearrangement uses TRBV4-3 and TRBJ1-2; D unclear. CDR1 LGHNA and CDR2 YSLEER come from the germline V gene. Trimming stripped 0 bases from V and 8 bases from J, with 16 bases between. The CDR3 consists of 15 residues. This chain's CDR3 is CASSQDMVPRRGYTF. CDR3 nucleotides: TGCGCCAGCAGCCAAGATATGGTTCCTAGGAGGGGCTACACCTTC.

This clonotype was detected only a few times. The CDR3 region is CASSLGGGIPYEQYF. CDR3 DNA: TGTGCCAGCAGTTTGGGGGGAGGGATCCCCTACGAGCAGTACTTC. The chain combines TRBV12-3 or TRBV12-4 with TRBJ2-7; 7 nucleotides align to TRBD2. This CDR3 contains 15 residues. V lost 3 bases and J lost 2; bases outside the gene matches: 7.

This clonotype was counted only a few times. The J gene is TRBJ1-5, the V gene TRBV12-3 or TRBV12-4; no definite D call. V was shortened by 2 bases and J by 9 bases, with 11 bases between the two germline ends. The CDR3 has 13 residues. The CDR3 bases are TGTGCCAGCAGTTTAAGGATCCAACGGCCCCAGCATTTT. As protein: CASSLRIQRPQHF.

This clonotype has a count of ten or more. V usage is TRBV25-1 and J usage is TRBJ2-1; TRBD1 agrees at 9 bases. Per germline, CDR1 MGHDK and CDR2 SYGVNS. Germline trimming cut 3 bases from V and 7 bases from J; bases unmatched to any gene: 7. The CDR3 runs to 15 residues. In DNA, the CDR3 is TGTGCCAGCAGTGAGGGAACAGGGGGCAGAAATGAGCAGTTCTTC. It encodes CASSEGTGGRNEQFF.

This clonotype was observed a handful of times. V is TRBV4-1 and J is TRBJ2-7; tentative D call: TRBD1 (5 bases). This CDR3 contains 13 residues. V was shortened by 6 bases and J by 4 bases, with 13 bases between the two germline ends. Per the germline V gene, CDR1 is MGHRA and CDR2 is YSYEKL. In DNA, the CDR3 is TGCGCCAGCAGTCCAGGGAATAAGTACGAGCAGTACTTC. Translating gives CASSPGNKYEQYF.

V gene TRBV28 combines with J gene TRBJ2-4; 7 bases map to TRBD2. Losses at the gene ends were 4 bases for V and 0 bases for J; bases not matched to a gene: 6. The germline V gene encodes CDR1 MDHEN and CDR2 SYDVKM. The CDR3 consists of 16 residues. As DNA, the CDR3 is TGTGCCAGCAGTTCCGGGGACTACATAGCCAAAAACATTCAGTACTTC. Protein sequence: CASSSGDYIAKNIQYF.

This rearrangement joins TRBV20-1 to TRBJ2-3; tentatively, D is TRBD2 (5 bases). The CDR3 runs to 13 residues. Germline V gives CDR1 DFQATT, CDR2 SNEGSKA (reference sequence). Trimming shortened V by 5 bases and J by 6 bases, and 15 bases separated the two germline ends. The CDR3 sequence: CSAEAAGVDTQYF. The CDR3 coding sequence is TGCAGTGCTGAGGCCGCCGGGGTGGATACGCAGTATTTT.

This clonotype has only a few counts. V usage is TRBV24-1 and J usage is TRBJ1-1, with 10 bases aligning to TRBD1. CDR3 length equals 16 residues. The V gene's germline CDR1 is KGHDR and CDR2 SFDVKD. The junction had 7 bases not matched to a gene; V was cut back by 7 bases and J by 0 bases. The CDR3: CATRIRGQGLNTEAFF. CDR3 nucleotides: TGTGCCACCAGAATAAGGGGACAGGGGCTGAACACTGAAGCTTTCTTT.

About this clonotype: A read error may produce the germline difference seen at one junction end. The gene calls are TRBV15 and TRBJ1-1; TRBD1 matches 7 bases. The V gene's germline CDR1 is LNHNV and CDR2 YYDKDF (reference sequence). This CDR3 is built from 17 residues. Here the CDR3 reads CATSRKRTGGTNTEAFF. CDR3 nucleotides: TGCGCCACCAGCAGGAAAAGGACAGGTGGCACGAACACTGAAGCTTTCTTT.

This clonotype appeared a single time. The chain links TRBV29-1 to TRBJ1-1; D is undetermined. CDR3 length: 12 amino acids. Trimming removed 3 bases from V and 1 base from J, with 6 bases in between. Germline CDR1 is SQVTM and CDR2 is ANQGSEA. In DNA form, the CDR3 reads TGCAGCGTTGACCCGAGGAACACTGAAGCTTTCTTT. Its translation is CSVDPRNTEAFF.

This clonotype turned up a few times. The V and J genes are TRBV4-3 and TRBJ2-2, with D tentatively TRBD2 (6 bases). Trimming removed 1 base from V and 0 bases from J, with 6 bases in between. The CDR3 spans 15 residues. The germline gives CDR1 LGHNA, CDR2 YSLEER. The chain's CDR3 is CASSQGGANTGELFF. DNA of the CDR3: TGCGCCAGCAGCCAAGGCGGGGCGAACACCGGGGAGCTGTTTTTT.

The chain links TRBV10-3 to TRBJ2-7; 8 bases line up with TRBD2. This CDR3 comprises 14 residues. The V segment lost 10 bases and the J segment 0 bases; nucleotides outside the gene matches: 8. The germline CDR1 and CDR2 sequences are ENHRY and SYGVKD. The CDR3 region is CATEAGGPSYEQYF. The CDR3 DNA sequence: TGTGCCACCGAGGCGGGAGGCCCCTCCTACGAGCAGTACTTC.

In DNA form, the CDR3 reads TGCAGTGCTAGTAAAGGGCGGACTAGCACAGATACGCAGTATTTT. It yields the protein CSASKGRTSTDTQYF. V gene TRBV20-1 combines with J gene TRBJ2-3, with D possibly matching TRBD2 (5 bases). V dropped 3 bases and J dropped 0 bases, with 13 bases sitting between them. Germline V gives CDR1 DFQATT, CDR2 SNEGSKA (reference sequence). The CDR3 covers 15 residues.

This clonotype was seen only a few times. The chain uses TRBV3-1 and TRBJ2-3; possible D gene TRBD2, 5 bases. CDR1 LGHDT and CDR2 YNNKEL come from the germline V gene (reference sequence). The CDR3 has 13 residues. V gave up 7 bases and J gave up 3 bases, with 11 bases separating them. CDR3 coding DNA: TGTGCCAGCACCTCCGGGGAGACAGATACGCAGTATTTT. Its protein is CASTSGETDTQYF.

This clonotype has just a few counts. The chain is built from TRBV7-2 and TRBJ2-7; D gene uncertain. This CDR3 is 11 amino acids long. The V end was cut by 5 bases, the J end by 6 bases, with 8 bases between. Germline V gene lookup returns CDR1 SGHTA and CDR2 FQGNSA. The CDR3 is CASSREREQYF. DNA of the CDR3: TGTGCCAGCAGCCGCGAGCGCGAGCAGTACTTC.

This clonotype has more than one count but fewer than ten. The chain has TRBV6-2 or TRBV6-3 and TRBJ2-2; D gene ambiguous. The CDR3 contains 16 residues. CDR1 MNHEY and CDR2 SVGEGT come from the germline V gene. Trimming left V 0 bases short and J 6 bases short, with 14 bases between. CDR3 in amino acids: CASSYSTLSRAGELFF. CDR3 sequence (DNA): TGTGCCAGCAGTTACTCGACACTATCCCGGGCCGGGGAGCTGTTTTTT.

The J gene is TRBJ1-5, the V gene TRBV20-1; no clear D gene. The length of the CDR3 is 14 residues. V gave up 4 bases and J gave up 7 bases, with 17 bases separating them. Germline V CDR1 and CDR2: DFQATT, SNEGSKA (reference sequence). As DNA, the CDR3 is TGCAGTGCTATCTCCGGGCCCCTGGAGCAGCCCCAGCATTTT. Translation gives CSAISGPLEQPQHF.